A selection of T cell receptor beta chains follows, all from one sample in a study of blood T cell repertoires in COVID-19. Here immunoSEQ multiplex PCR was the method, and the copy in TCRdb shows in-frame clones only, minus some. The sample records 150,000 to 200,000 clones, around 87% being singletons. Input material: peripheral blood. These receptors all stem from a man between 50 and 59 years old with acute or convalescent COVID-19. Each CDR3 is given with its conserved first and last residue. D genes are given only for firm matches.

-,TRBJ1-3,TRBV30,CAWSFPVGNTIYF,TGTGCCTGGAGCTTTCCTGTTGGAAACACCATATATTTT
-,TRBJ2-1,TRBV28,CASRPAGGDNEQFF,TGTGCCAGCAGGCCCGCCGGCGGGGACAATGAGCAGTTCTTC
-,TRBJ2-7,TRBV27,CASSPLSTGRDEQYF,TGTGCCAGCAGTCCCCTATCCACAGGGCGAGACGAGCAGTACTTC
TRBD1,TRBJ2-1,TRBV7-3,CASNPTRDRSSNEQFF,TGTGCCAGCAACCCCACGCGGGACAGGAGCAGCAATGAGCAGTTCTTC
TRBD1,TRBJ2-5,TRBV18,CASSPFPGQAGQETQYF,TGTGCCAGCTCACCTTTCCCAGGACAGGCAGGACAAGAGACCCAGTACTTC
-,TRBJ2-7,TRBV7-9,CASSLAISYEQYF,TGTGCCAGCAGCTTAGCCATCTCCTACGAGCAGTACTTC
-,TRBJ2-7,TRBV29-1,CSVVDKIYEQYF,TGCAGCGTTGTAGACAAAATCTACGAGCAGTACTTC
TRBD2,TRBJ2-1,TRBV7-9,CASSQAGTSGIYEQFF,TGTGCCAGCAGCCAAGCCGGGACTAGCGGGATTTATGAGCAGTTCTTC
TRBD2,TRBJ2-3,TRBV5-5,CASSLPTSGATDTQYF,TGTGCCAGCAGCTTGCCCACTAGCGGGGCCACAGATACGCAGTATTTT
-,TRBJ2-7,TRBV30,CAWSVGLHEQYF,TGTGCCTGGAGTGTCGGACTTCACGAGCAGTACTTC
-,TRBJ2-7,TRBV24-1,CATSDVQGFEQYF,TGTGCCACCAGTGATGTACAGGGATTCGAGCAGTACTTC
-,TRBJ1-1,TRBV5-1,CASSLGPTGEAFF,TGCGCCAGCAGCTTGGGTCCTACGGGTGAAGCTTTCTTT
TRBD1,TRBJ2-7,TRBV30,CAWSVGTGGYEQYF,TGTGCCTGGAGTGTGGGGACAGGGGGCTACGAGCAGTACTTC
TRBD2,TRBJ2-2,TRBV5-4,CASSDKREDRSWELFF,TGTGCCAGCAGCGACAAGCGGGAGGACCGCAGTTGGGAGCTGTTTTTT